The present TCR beta chain was sequenced within a study of graft-versus-host responses after intestinal transplantation. Study overall: All recipients got anti-thymocyte globulin induction, then tacrolimus and steroids for 2 to 4 years.

Sequenced by immunoSEQ multiplex PCR; TCRdb stores in-frame clones only, minus some. The sample lists more than 70,000 clones, almost 90% occurring once. Trimming stripped 0 bases from V and 0 bases from J, with 9 bases between. Germline V lookup: CDR1 SGHRS, CDR2 YFSETQ. The CDR3 loop spans 15 amino acids. Details on this clone: Its antigen is not identified. Other DNA sequences within the sample encode an identical CDR3.

The clonotype originates from a human donor who received an intestinal transplant. The sample in question was unstimulated CD4+ T cells sorted from spleen or lymph node cells, obtained before intestinal transplant. The chain has TRBV5-1 and TRBJ1-1; perhaps TRBD1 as D (6 bases). The CDR3 spells CASSLVPGVNTEAFF. CDR3 coding DNA: TGCGCCAGCAGCTTGGTGCCAGGGGTGAACACTGAAGCTTTCTTT.